This record covers a single T cell receptor (beta chain). Its antigen remains unidentified. This sample is drawn from a study of CXCR3-negative and CXCR3-positive naive CD8 T cells. The authors made the TRB cDNA libraries by 5' RACE using UMI labels. TCRdb reanalyzed the 5' RACE reads and collapses them to one entry per CDR3 protein, without DNA. This sample's clone table lists about 51,000 distinct CDR3 sequences. Study findings and constraints: Memory cells differed in TRBV-TRBJ usage, but naive CXCR3-negative and CXCR3-positive cells had similar usage. TRB CDR3s of CXCR3-positive naive cells were more hydrophobic than those of CXCR3-negative naive cells.

This CDR3 is built from 11 residues. This TCR came from a human donor in good health. Some clones in this sample may be carry-over from other donors' samples. Material for sequencing was naive CXCR3+ CD8+ T cells from blood. The subset is: CD45RO-CCR7+CD27+CD95- naive CD8+ T cells expressing CXCR3 (TNR3+). The rearrangement links TRBV23-1 to TRBJ2-7; the D call of TRBD2 rests on TCRdb alone, since no DNA is present to check it. TRBV23-1 qualifies as an ORF whose function is uncertain. The CDR3 region is CASGGFHEQYF.